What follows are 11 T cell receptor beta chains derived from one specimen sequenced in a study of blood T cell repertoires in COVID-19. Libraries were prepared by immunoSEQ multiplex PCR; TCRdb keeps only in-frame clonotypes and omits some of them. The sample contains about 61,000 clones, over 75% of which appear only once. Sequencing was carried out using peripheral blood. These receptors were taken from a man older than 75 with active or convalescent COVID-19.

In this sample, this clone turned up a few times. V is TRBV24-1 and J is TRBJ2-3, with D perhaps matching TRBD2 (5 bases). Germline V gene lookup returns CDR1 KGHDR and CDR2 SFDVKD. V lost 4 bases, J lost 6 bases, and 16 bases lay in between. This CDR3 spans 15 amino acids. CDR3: CATSEGWTGMDTQYF. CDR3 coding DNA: TGTGCCACCAGTGAGGGATGGACGGGGATGGATACGCAGTATTTT.

This CDR3 is CASRGDSRLETQYF. The CDR3 DNA sequence: TGTGCCAGCAGAGGGGACAGCCGATTAGAGACCCAGTACTTC. This chain uses TRBV2 with TRBJ2-5; 7 bases line up with TRBD1. V trimming: 6 bases; J trimming: 4 bases; junction bases outside the gene matches: 8. The CDR3 runs 14 residues. CDR1 SNHLY and CDR2 FYNNEI come from the germline V gene.

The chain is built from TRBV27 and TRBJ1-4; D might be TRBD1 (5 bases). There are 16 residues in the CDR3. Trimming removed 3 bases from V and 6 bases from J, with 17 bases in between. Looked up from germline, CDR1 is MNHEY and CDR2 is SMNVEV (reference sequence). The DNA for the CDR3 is TGTGCCAGCAGTTTGGGGAGGGGAGGGTTGTATGAAAAACTGTTTTTT. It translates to CASSLGRGGLYEKLFF.

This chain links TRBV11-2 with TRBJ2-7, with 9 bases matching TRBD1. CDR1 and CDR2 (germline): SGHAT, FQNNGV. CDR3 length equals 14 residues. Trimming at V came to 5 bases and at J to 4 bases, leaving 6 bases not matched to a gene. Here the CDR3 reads CASSVAQGAYEQYF. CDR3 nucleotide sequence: TGTGCCAGCAGCGTCGCACAGGGGGCTTACGAGCAGTACTTC. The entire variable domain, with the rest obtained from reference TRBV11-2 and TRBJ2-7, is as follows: EAGVAQSPRYKIIEKRQSVAFWCNPISGHATLYWYQQILGQGPKLLIQFQNNGVVDDSQLPKDRFSAERLKGVDSTLKIQPAKLEDSAVYLCASSVAQGAYEQYFGPGTRLTVT.

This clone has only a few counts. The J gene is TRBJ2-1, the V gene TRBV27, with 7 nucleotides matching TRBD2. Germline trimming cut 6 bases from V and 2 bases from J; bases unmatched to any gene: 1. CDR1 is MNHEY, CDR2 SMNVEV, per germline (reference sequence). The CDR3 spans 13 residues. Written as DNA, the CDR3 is TGTGCCAGCAGACTAGCGCCCTACAATGAGCAGTTCTTC. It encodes CASRLAPYNEQFF.

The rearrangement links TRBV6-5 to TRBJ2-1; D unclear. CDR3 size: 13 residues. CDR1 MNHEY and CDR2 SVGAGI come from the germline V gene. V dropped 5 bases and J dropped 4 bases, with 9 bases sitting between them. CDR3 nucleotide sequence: TGTGCCAGCAGTCTCCGGGTTTACAATGAGCAGTTCTTC. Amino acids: CASSLRVYNEQFF.

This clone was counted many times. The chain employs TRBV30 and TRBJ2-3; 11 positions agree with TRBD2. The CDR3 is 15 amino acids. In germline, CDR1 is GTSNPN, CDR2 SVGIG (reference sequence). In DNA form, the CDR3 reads TGTGCTTTCCTCCCGACTAGCGGGACGGCAGATACGCAGTATTTT. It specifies CAFLPTSGTADTQYF.

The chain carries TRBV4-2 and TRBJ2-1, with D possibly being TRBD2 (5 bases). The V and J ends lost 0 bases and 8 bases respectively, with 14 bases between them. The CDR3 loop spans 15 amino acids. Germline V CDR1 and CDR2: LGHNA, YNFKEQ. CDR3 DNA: TGTGCCAGCAGCCAAGATCCGTGGGGAGCCGATGAGCAGTTCTTC. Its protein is CASSQDPWGADEQFF.

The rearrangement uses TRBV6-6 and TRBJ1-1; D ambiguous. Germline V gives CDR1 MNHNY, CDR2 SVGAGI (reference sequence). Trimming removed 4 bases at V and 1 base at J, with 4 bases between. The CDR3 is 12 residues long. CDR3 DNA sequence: TGTGCCAGCAGTTTTCAGAACACTGAAGCTTTCTTT. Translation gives CASSFQNTEAFF.

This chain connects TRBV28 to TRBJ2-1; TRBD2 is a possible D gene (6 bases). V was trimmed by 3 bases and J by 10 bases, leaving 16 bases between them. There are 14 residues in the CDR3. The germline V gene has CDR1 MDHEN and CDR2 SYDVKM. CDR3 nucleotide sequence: TGTGCCAGCAGTTTGGAGGGAGAGGTTGGGGAGCAGTTCTTC. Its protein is CASSLEGEVGEQFF.

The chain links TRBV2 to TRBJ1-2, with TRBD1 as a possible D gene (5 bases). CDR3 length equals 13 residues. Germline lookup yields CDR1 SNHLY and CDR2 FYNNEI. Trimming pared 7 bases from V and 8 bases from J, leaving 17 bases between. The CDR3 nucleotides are TGTGCCAGCACACTGGGGGGATGGAACGGCTACACCTTC. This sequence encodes CASTLGGWNGYTF.